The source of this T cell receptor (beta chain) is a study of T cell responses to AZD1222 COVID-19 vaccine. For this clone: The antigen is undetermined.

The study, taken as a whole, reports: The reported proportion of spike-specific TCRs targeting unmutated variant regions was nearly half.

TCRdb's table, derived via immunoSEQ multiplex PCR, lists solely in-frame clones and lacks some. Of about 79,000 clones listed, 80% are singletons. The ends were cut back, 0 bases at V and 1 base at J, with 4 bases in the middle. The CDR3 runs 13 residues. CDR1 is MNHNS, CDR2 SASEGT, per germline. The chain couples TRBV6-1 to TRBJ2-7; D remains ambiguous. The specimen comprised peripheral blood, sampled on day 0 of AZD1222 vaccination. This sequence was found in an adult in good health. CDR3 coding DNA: TGTGCCAGCAGTGAAGCGGCATCCTACGAGCAGTACTTC. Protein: CASSEAASYEQYF.